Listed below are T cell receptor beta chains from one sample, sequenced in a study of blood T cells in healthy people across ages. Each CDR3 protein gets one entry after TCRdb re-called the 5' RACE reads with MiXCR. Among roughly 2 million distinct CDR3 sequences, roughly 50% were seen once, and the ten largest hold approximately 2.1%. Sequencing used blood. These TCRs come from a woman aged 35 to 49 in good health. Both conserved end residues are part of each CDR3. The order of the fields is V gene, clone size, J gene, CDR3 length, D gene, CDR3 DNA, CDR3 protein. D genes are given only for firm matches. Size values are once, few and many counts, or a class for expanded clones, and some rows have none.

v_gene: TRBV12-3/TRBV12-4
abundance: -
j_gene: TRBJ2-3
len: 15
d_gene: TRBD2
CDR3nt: TGTGCCAGCGGGCTAGCGGGCCCAAGCACAGATACGCAGTATTTT
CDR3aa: CASGLAGPSTDTQYF

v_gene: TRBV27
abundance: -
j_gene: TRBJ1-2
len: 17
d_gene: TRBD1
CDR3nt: TGTGCCAGCAGTTTATTATTCCGACAGGGGGACTACTATGGCTACACCTTC
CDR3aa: CASSLLFRQGDYYGYTF

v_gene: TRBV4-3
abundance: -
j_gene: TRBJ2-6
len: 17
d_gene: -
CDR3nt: TGCGCCAGCAGCCAAGACATCACTCACTCTGGGGCCAACGTCCTGACTTTC
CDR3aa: CASSQDITHSGANVLTF

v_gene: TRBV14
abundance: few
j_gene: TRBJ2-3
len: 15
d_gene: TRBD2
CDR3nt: TGTGCCAGCAGCCAAGCTAGCGGGGGGTTGGATACGCAGTATTTT
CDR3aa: CASSQASGGLDTQYF

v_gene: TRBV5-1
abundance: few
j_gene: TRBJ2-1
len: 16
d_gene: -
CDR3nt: TGCGCCAGCAGCCCGGGCGGAAGAACCGCGGAGAATGAGCAGTTCTTC
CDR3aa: CASSPGGRTAENEQFF

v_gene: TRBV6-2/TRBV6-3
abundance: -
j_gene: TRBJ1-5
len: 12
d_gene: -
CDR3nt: TGTGCCAGCAGTTACTCCATACCGCCCCAGCATTTT
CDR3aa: CASSYSIPPQHF

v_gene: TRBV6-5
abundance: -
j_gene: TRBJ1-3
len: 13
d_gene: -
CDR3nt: TGTGCCAGCAGTTACACCCGCGGAAACACCATATATTTT
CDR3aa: CASSYTRGNTIYF

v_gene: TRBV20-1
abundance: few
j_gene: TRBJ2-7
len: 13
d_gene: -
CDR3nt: TGCAGTGCCTCAGCGTGGCAGACCAACGAGCAGTACTTC
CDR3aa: CSASAWQTNEQYF

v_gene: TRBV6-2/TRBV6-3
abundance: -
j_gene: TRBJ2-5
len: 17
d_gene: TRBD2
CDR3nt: TGTGCCAGCAGTTACTCGATGGGGGGGGTGGACCAAGAGACCCAGTACTTC
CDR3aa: CASSYSMGGVDQETQYF

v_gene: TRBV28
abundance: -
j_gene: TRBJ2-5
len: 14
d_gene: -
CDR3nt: TGTGCCAGCACCTCAACAGGCCGTCGGGGGACCCAGTACTTC
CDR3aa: CASTSTGRRGTQYF

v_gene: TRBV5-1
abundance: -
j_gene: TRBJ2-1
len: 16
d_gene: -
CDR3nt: TGCGCCAGCAGCTTGGCAGTGCAGACCCCAAGACGGGAGCAGTTCTTC
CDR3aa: CASSLAVQTPRREQFF

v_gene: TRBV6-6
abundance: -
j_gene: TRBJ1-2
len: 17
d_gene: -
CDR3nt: TGTGCCAGCAGTCCCCAATCTCGGGCCTTAGCTAACTATGGCTACACCTTC
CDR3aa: CASSPQSRALANYGYTF

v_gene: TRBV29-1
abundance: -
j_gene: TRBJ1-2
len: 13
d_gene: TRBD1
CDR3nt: TGCAGCGCTACGACAGGGGGAAGCTATGGCTACACCTTC
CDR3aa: CSATTGGSYGYTF

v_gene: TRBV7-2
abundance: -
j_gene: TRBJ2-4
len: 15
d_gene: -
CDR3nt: TGTGCCAGCAGCTTAGGGTACACGGTCAAAAACATTCAGTACTTC
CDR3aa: CASSLGYTVKNIQYF

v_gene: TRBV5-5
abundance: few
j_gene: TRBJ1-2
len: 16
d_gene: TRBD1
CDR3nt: TGTGCCAGCAGCTTGGGTCGGGCAGGGGGCGACTATGGCTACACCTTC
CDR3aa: CASSLGRAGGDYGYTF

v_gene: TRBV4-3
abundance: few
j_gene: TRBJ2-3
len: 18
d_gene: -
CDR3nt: TGCGCCAGCAGCCAAGATCTAAGCGGCGGGGCGACCACAGATACGCAGTATTTT
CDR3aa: CASSQDLSGGATTDTQYF

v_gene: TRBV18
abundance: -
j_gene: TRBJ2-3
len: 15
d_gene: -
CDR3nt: TGTGCCAGCTCCCGCCCGGTTGGGGGCACAGATACGCAGTATTTT
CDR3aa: CASSRPVGGTDTQYF

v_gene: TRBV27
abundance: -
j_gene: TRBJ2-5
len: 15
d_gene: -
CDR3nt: TGTGCCAGCAGAGTCTATGGGGGCGCCCGGGAGACCCAGTACTTC
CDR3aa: CASRVYGGARETQYF

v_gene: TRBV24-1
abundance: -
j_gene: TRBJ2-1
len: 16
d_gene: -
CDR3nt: TGTGCCACCAGTGACCCGACCGGGCCCTCATACAATGAGCAGTTCTTC
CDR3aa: CATSDPTGPSYNEQFF

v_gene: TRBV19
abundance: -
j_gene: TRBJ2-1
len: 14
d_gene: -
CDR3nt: TGTGCCAGTAGTATTAACAGGGGGGAGGGTGAGCAGTTCTTC
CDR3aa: CASSINRGEGEQFF

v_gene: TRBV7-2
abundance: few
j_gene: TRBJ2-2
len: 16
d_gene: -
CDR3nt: TGTGCCAGCAGCCCGAGGGGGGATTCGAACACCGGGGAGCTGTTTTTT
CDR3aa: CASSPRGDSNTGELFF

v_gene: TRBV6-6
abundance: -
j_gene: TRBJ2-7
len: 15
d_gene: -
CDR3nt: TGTGCCAGCACCTATGCTCAGGGGCGCTTTTACGAGCAGTACTTC
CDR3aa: CASTYAQGRFYEQYF

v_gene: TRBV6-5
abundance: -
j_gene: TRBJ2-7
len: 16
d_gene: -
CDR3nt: TGTGCCAGCAGTTACTCGTTTCTGGAAAGCTCCTACGAGCAGTACTTC
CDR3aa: CASSYSFLESSYEQYF

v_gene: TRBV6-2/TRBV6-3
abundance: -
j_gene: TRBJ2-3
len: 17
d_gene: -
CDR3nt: TGTGCCAGCAGTTACTCGATAGCGTCGTCTAGCACAGATACGCAGTATTTT
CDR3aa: CASSYSIASSSTDTQYF

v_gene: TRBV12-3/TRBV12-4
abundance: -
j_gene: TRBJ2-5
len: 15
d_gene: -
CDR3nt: TGTGCCAGCAGCACCGGGACTGGACCCCAAGAGACCCGGTACTTC
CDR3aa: CASSTGTGPQETRYF

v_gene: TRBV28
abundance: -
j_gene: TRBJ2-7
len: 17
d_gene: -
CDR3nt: TGTGCCAGCAGTGCACCCTCAGGGGCCCCGTTCGTTTACGAGCAGTACTTC
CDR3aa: CASSAPSGAPFVYEQYF

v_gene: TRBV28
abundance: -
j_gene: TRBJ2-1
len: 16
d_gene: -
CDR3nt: TGTGCCAGCAGTTTTGAGGGAGAGATGGGCTACAATGAGCAGTTCTTC
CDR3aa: CASSFEGEMGYNEQFF

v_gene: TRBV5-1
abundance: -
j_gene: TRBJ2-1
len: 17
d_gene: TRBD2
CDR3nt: TGCGCCAGCAGCTCCCGGGCTAGCGGCAACTCCTACAATGAGCAGTTCTTC
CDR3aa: CASSSRASGNSYNEQFF

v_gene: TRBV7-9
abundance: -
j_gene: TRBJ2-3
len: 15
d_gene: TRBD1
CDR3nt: TGTGCCAGCAGCTTAAACAGGGGCCCGGGGGATACGCAGTATTTT
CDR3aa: CASSLNRGPGDTQYF

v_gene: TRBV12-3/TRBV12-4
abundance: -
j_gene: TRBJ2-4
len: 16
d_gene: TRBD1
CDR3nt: TGTGCCAGCAGTTTTTGGACAGGGAAAGCCAAAAACATTCAGTACTTC
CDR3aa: CASSFWTGKAKNIQYF

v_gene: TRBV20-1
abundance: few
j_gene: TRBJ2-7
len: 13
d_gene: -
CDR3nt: TGCAGTGCTCGGAATCCCCTGCGGCGAGAGCAGTACTTC
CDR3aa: CSARNPLRREQYF

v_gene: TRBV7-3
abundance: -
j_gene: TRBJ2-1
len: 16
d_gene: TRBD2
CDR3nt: TGTGCCAGCAGCGCGATTAGCGGGGGGCGGGGAAATGAGCAGTTCTTC
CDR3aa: CASSAISGGRGNEQFF

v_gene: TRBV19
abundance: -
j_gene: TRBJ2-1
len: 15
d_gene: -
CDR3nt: TGTGCCAGTAGTATCAAACGGGGGAACTACAATGAGCAGTTCTTC
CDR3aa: CASSIKRGNYNEQFF

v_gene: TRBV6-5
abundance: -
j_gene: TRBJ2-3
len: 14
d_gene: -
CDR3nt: TGTGCCAGCAGTTCCTTTTCTAGCACAGATACGCAGTATTTT
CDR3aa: CASSSFSSTDTQYF

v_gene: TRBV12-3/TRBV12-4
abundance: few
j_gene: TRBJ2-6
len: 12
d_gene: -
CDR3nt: TGTGTGGTAGGCTCTGGGGCCAACGTCCTGACTTTC
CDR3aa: CVVGSGANVLTF

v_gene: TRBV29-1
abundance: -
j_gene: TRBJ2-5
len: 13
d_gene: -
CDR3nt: TGCAGCGGTGATCGAGCTTTCGGAGAGACCCAGTACTTC
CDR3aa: CSGDRAFGETQYF

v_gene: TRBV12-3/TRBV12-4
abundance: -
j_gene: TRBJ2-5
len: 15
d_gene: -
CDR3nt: TGTGCCAGCCAATTCGTGTCAGGGTTACAAGAGACCCAGTACTTC
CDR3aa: CASQFVSGLQETQYF

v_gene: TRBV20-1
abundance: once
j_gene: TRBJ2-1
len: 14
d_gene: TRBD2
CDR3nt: TGCAGTGCTAGAAAACTAGCGGCCCTCAATGAGCAGTTCTTC
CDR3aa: CSARKLAALNEQFF

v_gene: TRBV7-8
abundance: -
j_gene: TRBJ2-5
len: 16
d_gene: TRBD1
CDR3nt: TGTGCCAGCAGCTCTCAACAGGGACAGAGGCGGGAGACCCAGTACTTC
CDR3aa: CASSSQQGQRRETQYF

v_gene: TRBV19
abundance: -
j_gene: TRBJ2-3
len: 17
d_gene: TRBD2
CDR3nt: TGTGCCAGTAGTATTCCCCTAGCGGGGGCCCAGGGAGATACGCAGTATTTT
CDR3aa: CASSIPLAGAQGDTQYF

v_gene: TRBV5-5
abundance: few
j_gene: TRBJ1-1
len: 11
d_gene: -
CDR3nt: TGTGCCAGCAAGATTACCACTGAAGCTTTCTTT
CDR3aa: CASKITTEAFF

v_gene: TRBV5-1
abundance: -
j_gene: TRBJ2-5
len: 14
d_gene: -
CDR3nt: TGCGCCAGCAGCCCCCTGGGGGTCGCGGAGACCCAGTACTTC
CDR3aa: CASSPLGVAETQYF

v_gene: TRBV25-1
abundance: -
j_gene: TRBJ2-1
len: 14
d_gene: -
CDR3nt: TGTGCCAGCATGTGGAGAAGGGCGGGGAATGAGCAGTTCTTC
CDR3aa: CASMWRRAGNEQFF

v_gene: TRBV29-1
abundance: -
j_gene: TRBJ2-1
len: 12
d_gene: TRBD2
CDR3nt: TGCAGCGTTGAAGAACCGGGAGGGTACCAGTTCTTC
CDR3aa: CSVEEPGGYQFF

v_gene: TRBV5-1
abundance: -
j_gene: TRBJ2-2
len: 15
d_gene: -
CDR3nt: TGCGCCAGCAGCTTGTACAGGGCGGACACCGGGGAGCTGTTTTTT
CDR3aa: CASSLYRADTGELFF

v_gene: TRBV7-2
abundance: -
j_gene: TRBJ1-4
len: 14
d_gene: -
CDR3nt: TGTGCCAGCAGCCCACAGGGTGGGCATGAAAAACTGTTTTTT
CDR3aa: CASSPQGGHEKLFF